This T cell receptor (beta chain) was recovered during a study of blood T cell repertoires in COVID-19. The wider study: The study drew acute and convalescent COVID-19 samples from the United States, Italy and Spain.

Germline V gene data show CDR1 as MDHEN and CDR2 as SYDVKM. The CDR3 is made up of 14 amino acids. The V gene end was trimmed by 7 bases and the J gene end by 6 bases; junction bases not matched to a gene: 7. Repertoires were generated with immunoSEQ multiplex PCR, while TCRdb's copy carries only in-frame clones and drops some. The repertoire has roughly 200,000 clones, roughly 90% of them found once; the top ten carry 15% to 20%. In Seattle, patients joined the study during active infection and were tracked longitudinally. The source of this sequence is a middle-aged man with COVID-19, enrolled during active disease. The chain recombines TRBV28 with TRBJ1-5, with 9 bases identical to TRBD1. Sample: peripheral blood. CDR3 sequence (DNA): TGTGCCAGCACCCGGGACAGGGACCTTCAGCCCCAGCATTTT. Amino acid sequence: CASTRDRDLQPQHF.